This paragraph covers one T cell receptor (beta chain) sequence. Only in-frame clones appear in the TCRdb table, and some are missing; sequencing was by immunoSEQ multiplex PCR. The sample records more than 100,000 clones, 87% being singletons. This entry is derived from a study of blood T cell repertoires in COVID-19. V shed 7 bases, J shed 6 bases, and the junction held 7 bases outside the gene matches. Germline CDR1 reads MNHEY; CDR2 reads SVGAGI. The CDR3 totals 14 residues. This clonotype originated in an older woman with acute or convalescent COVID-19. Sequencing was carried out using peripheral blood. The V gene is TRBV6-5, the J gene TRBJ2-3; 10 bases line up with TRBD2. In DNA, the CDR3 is TGTGCCAGCACCCCGGGACTAGCGTCCGATACGCAGTATTTT. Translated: CASTPGLASDTQYF.